The source of this TCR beta chain is a study of blood T cell repertoires in COVID-19. Study information: Collection of acute and convalescent COVID-19 samples took place in the United States, Italy and Spain.

In the study's own analysis: Reference gene primer amplification in the assay estimated nucleated cell counts. The method was immunoSEQ multiplex PCR; TCRdb's version includes in-frame clones alone and lacks a portion of them. V and J calls and clone size are as listed in that table; D and trimming were resolved from the DNA. The repertoire holds 150,000 to 200,000 clones, with 75% to 80% as singletons. Trimming at V came to 4 bases and at J to 6 bases, leaving 7 bases not matched to a gene. Looked up from germline, CDR1 is LGHDT and CDR2 is YNNKEL (reference sequence). There are 14 residues in the CDR3.

The sequence was obtained from a woman aged 70-85 years with acute or convalescent COVID-19. Input material: peripheral blood. V usage is TRBV3-1 (or the pseudogene TRBV3-2) and J usage is TRBJ2-7; 9 bases line up with TRBD1. CDR3 bases: TGTGCCAGCAGCCCCTCCGGGACAGGGCGCGAGCAGTACTTC. This encodes CASSPSGTGREQYF.